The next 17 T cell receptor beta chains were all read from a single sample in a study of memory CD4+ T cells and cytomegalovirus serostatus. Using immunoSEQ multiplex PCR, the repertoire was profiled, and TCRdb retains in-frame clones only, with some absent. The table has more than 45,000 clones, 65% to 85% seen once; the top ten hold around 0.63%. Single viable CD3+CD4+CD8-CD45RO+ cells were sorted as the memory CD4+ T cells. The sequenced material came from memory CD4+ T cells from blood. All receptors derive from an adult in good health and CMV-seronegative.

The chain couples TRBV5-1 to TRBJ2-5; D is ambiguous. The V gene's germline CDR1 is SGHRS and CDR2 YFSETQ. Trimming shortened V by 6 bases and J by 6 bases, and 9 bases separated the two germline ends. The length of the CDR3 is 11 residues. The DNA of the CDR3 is TGCGCCAGCACCCTGGGAAAGACCCAGTACTTC. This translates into CASTLGKTQYF.

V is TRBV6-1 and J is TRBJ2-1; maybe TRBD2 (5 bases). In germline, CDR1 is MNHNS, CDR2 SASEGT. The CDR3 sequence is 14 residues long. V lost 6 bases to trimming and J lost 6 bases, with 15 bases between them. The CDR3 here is CASRKDLATNEQFF. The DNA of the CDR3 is TGTGCCAGCAGGAAGGACTTAGCGACCAATGAGCAGTTCTTC.

The CDR3 is CASKDGGNQPQHF. Written as DNA, the CDR3 is TGTGCCAGCAAGGACGGAGGCAATCAGCCCCAGCATTTT. The chain is built from TRBV6-1 and TRBJ1-5; no clear D. This CDR3 is 13 amino acids long. The V gene's germline CDR1 is MNHNS and CDR2 SASEGT. The V gene lost 7 bases and the J gene lost 2 bases, with 9 bases spanning the gap.

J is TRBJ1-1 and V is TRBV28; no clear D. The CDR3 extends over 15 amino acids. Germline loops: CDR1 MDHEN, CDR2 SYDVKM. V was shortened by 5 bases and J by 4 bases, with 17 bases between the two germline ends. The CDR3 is CASSPPEVVLTEAFF. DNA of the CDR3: TGTGCCAGCAGTCCCCCTGAAGTGGTACTCACTGAAGCTTTCTTT.

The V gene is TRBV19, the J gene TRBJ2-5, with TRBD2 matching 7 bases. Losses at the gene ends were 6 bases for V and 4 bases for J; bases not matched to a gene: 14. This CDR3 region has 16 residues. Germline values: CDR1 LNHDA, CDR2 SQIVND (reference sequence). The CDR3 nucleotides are TGTGCCAGTAGCCCTCTCAAGAAGGGGAGGGGAGAGACCCAGTACTTC. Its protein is CASSPLKKGRGETQYF.

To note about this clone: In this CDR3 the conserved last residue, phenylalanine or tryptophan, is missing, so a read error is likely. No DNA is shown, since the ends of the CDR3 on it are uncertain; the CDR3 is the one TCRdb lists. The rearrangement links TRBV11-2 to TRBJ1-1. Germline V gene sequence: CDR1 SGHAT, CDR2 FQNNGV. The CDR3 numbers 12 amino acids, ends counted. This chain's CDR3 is CASSLDGPAFNI.

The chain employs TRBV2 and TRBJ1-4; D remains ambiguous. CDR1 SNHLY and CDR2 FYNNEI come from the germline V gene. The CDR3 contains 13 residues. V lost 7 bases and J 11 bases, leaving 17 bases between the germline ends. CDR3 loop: CASTQVADDKLFF. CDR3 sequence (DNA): TGTGCCAGCACGCAGGTGGCGGACGACAAACTGTTTTTT.

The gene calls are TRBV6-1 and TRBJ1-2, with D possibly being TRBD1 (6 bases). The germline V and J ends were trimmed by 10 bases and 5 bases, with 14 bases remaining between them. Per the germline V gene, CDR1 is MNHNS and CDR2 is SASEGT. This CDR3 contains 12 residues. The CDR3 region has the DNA TGTGCCACGGAGGGGGTGGGGTATGGCTACACCTTC. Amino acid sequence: CATEGVGYGYTF.

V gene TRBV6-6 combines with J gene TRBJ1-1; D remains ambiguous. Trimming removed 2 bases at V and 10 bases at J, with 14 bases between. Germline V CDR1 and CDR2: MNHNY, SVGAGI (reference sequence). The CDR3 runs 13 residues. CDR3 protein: CASSYPAALGAFF. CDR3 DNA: TGTGCCAGCAGTTACCCCGCCGCCCTGGGAGCTTTCTTT.

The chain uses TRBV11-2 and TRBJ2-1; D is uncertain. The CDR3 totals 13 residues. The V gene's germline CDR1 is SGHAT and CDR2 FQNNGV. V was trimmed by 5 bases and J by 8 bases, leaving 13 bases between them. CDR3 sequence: CASSPVGVYEQFF. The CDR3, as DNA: TGTGCCAGCAGCCCCGTAGGTGTTTATGAGCAGTTCTTC.

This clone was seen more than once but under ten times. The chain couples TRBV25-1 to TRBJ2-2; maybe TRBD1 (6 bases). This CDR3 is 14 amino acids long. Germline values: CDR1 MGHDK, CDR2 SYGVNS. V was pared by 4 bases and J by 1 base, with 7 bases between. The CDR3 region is CASSATGNTGELFF. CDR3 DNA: TGTGCCAGCAGTGCGACAGGGAACACCGGGGAGCTGTTTTTT.

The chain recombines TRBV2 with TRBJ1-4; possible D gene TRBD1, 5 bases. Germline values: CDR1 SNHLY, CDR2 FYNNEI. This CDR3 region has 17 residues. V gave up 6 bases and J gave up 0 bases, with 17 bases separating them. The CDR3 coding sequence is TGTGCCAGCAGCGCGGGGGTCTGGGGGACAACTAATGAAAAACTGTTTTTT. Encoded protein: CASSAGVWGTTNEKLFF.

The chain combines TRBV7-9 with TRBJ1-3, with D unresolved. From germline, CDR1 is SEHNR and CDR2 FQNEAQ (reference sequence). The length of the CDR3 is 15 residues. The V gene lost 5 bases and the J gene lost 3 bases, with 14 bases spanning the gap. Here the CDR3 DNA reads TGTGCCAGCAGCCTAGTGAACTTGGGTGGAAACACCATATATTTT. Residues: CASSLVNLGGNTIYF.

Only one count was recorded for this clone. CDR3 sequence: CASSRSAGQTLYGYTF. For the CDR3, the DNA is TGTGCCAGCAGCCGATCGGCGGGGCAGACTCTTTATGGCTACACCTTC. This rearrangement joins TRBV2 to TRBJ1-2, with D tentatively TRBD1 (5 bases). Trimming took 6 bases from V and 5 from J, leaving 22 bases between them. Germline V lookup: CDR1 SNHLY, CDR2 FYNNEI. The CDR3 extends over 16 amino acids. Looking up the rest from reference TRBV2 and TRBJ1-2 gives the full variable domain: EPEVTQTPSHQVTQMGQEVILRCVPISNHLYFYWYRQILGQKVEFLVSFYNNEISEKSEIFDDQFSVERPDGSNFTLKIRSTKLEDSAMYFCASSRSAGQTLYGYTFGSGTRLTVV.

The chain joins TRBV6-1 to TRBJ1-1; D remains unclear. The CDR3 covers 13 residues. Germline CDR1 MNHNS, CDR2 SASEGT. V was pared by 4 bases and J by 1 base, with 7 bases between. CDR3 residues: CASSGGRNTEAFF. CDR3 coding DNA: TGTGCCAGCAGTGGTGGGAGGAACACTGAAGCTTTCTTT.

The CDR3 DNA sequence: TGTGCCAGCAGCAGCGAGGGGTATGGCTACACCTTC. Residues: CASSSEGYGYTF. The chain couples TRBV7-8 to TRBJ1-2, with D possibly matching TRBD1 (5 bases). Trimming removed 5 bases from V and 5 bases from J, with 9 bases in between. The V gene's germline CDR1 is SGHVS and CDR2 FQNEAQ. This CDR3 region has 12 residues.

DNA for the CDR3: TGCGCCAGCAGCTTGGAATCTAGGGAGCAGTTCTTC. This translates into CASSLESREQFF. The rearrangement links TRBV5-1 to TRBJ2-1; D gene unclear. V was cut by 0 bases and J by 10 bases, with 8 bases left in between. Per the germline V gene, CDR1 is SGHRS and CDR2 is YFSETQ. CDR3 length: 12 residues.